The TCR beta chain under discussion was sequenced for a study of cytomegalovirus exposure and HLA in healthy donors. In germline, CDR1 is MNHNS, CDR2 SASEGT. The germline V and J ends were trimmed by 3 bases and 7 bases, with 24 bases remaining between them. The CDR3 contains 18 residues. For this clone: Its specificity is not known.

Findings of the study overall: In a later analysis, a missense DCLRE1C variant was linked to TCR beta V- and J-gene trimming. In vitro testing confirmed a few CMV-associated chains as specific for CMV antigens. A previous analysis found most TCR beta V segments productive roughly 87% or roughly 30% of the time.

PCR amplification relied on 60 Vbeta primers (plus 13 Jbeta primers). Produced via immunoSEQ multiplex PCR; TCRdb's table is partial and in-frame only. Seen here are 65,000 to 100,000 clones, about 79% observed once, and the top ten hold approximately 6.5%. Sequenced: PBMCs. The rearrangement joins TRBV6-1 to TRBJ1-4, with a weak D call TRBD1 (5 bases). This TCR derives from a female donor in good health and CMV-seronegative. The CDR3 DNA sequence: TGTGCCAGCAGTGACCTCCGGGGGTTTGGGTACGGACGTGAAAAACTGTTTTTT. Residues: CASSDLRGFGYGREKLFF.